This entry features one T cell receptor beta chain sequence. The antigen is unknown. This entry is derived from a study of cytomegalovirus exposure and HLA in healthy donors. Germline V gene sequence: CDR1 SEHNR, CDR2 FQNEAQ (reference sequence). The CDR3 consists of 14 residues. V dropped 8 bases and J dropped 5; count of bases not matched to a gene: 5. Vbeta (60) and Jbeta (13) primers were used in the PCR. Some clones are missing from TCRdb's copy, which holds only in-frame ones; the method was immunoSEQ multiplex PCR. This table holds roughly 100,000 clones, approximately 84% found once. Study-wide results and limits: For TCR beta chains, V- and J-gene trimming was later linked to a missense DCLRE1C variant. CMV antigen specificity was confirmed in vitro for three CMV-associated chains.

This clonotype originated in a male donor in good health and CMV-seronegative. The sequenced material came from PBMCs. This sequence joins TRBV7-9 and TRBJ2-7; TRBD2 agrees at 14 bases. CDR3 sequence reads: CASGLAGGLHEQYF. The DNA for the CDR3 is TGTGCCAGCGGACTAGCGGGAGGTCTCCACGAGCAGTACTTC.